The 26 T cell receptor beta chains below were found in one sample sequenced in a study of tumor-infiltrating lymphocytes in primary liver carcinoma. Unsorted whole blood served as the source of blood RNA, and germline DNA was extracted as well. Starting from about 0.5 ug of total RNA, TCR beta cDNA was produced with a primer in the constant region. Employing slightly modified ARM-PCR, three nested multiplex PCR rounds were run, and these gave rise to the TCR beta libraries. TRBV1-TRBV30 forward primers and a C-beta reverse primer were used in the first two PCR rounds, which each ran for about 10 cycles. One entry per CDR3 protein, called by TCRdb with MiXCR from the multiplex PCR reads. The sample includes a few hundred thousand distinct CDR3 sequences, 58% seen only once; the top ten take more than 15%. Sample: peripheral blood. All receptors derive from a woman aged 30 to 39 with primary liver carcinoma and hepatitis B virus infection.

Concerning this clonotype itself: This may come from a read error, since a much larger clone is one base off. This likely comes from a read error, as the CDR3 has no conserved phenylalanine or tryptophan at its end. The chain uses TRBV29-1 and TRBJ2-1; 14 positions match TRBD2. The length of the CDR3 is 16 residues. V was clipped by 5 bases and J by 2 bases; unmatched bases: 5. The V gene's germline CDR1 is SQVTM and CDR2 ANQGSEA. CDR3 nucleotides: TGCAGCGTTCCAGGACTAGCGGGAGGAACCTACAATGAGCAGTTCTTA. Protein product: CSVPGLAGGTYNEQFL.

The CDR3 sequence: CASLGLAGDTGELFF. For the CDR3, the DNA is TGTGCCAGCCTGGGACTAGCGGGAGATACCGGGGAGCTGTTTTTT. V usage is TRBV6-1 and J usage is TRBJ2-2; 14 nucleotides align to TRBD2. The J segment lost 5 bases and the V segment lost 8 bases, leaving 4 bases of the junction unmatched. There are 15 residues in the CDR3. Germline assignment: CDR1 MNHNS and CDR2 SASEGT.

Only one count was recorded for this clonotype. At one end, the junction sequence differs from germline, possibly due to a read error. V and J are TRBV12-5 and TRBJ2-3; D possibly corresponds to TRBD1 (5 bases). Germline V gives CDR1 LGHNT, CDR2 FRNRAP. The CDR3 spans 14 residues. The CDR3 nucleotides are TGTGCTAGTGGTCGTTACACCGAGACAGATACGCGGTATTTT. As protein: CASGRYTETDTRYF.

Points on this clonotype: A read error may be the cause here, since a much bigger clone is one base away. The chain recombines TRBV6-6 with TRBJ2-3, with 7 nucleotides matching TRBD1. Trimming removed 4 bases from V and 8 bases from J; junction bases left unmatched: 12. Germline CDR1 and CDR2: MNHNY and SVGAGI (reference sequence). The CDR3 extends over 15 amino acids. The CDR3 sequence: CASSLTGDAAGTQYF. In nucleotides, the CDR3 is TGTGCCAGCAGTTTAACAGGGGACGCGGCAGGTACGCAGTATTTT.

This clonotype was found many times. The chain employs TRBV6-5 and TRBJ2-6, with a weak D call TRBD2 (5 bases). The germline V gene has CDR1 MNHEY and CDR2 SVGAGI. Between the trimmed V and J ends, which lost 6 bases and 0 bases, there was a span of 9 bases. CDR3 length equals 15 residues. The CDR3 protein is CASSRRDSGANVLTF. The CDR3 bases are TGTGCCAGCAGCCGACGGGACTCTGGGGCCAACGTCCTGACTTTC.

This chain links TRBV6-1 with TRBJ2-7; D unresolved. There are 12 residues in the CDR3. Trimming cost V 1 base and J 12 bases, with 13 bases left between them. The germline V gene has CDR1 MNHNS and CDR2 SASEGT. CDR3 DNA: TGTGCCAGCAGTGAAGAATCTCGGCTTTGGTACTTC. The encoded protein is CASSEESRLWYF.

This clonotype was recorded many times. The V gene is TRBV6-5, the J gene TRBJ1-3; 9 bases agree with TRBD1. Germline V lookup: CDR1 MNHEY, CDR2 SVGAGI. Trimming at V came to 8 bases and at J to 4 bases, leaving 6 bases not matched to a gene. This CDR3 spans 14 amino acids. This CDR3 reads CASVGTGLGNTIYF. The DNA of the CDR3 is TGTGCCAGCGTCGGGACAGGGTTAGGAAACACCATATATTTT.

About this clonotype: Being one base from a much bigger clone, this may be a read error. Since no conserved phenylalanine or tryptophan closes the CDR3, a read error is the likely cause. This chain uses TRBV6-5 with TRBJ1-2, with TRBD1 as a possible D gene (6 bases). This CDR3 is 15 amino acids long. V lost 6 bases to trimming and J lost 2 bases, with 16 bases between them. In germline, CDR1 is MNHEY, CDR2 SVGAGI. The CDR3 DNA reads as TGTGCCAGCAGCCCCCTTGGGGGCCAAAACTATGGCTACACCTCC. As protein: CASSPLGGQNYGYTS.

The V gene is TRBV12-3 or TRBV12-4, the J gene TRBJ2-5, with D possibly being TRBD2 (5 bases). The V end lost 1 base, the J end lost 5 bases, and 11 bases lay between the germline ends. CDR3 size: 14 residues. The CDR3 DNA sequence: TGTGCCAGCAGTTTAGGAGTCGCGGGTGAGACCCAGTACTTC. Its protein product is CASSLGVAGETQYF.

CDR3 bases: TGTGCCAGCAGTTCGAGAGGGACCATCACAGATACGCAGTATTTT. It encodes CASSSRGTITDTQYF. The chain employs TRBV28 and TRBJ2-3; the D gene could be TRBD1 or TRBD2 (5 bases each). Germline loops: CDR1 MDHEN, CDR2 SYDVKM. The ends were cut back, 4 bases at V and 2 bases at J, with 13 bases in the middle. The CDR3 covers 15 residues.

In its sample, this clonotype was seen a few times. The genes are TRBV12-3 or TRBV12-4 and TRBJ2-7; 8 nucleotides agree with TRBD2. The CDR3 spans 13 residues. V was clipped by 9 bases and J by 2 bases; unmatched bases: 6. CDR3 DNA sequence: TGTGCCAGTCGTACTAGCGGAGCCTACGAGCAGTACTTC. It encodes CASRTSGAYEQYF.

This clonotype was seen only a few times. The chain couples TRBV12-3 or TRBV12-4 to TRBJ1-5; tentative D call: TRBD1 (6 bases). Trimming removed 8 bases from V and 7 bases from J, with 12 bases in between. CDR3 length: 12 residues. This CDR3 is CASGDNRQPQHF. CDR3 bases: TGTGCCAGCGGGGACAACCGGCAGCCCCAGCATTTT.

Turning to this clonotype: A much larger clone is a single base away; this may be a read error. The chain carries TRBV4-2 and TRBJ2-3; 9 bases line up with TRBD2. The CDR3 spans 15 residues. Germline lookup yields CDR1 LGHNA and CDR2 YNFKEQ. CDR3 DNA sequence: TGTGCCAACAGCCAAGGCGGGAGGGGCACAGATACGCAGTATTTT. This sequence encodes CANSQGGRGTDTQYF.

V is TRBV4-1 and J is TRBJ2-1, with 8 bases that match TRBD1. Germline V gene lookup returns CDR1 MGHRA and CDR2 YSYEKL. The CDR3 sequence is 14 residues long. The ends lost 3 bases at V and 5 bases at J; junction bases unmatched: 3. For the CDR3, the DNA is TGCGCCAGCAGCCATGGACAGGGAGACAATGAGCAGTTCTTC. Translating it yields CASSHGQGDNEQFF.

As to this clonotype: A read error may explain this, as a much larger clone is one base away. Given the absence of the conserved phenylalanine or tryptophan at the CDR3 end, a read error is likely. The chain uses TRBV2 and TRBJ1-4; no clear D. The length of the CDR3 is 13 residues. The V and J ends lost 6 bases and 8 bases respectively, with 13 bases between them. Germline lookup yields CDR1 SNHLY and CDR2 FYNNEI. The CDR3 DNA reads TGTGCCAGCAGACCCCTGGGAGACGAAAAACTGTTTCTT. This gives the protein CASRPLGDEKLFL.

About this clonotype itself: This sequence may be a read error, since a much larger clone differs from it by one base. CDR3 sequence reads: CASSPTWTSGYDQYF. The CDR3 DNA reads as TGTGCCAGCAGCCCGACGTGGACTAGCGGTTACGATCAGTACTTC. The gene calls are TRBV11-2 and TRBJ2-7; 10 positions match TRBD2. The length of the CDR3 is 15 residues. From germline, CDR1 is SGHAT and CDR2 FQNNGV.

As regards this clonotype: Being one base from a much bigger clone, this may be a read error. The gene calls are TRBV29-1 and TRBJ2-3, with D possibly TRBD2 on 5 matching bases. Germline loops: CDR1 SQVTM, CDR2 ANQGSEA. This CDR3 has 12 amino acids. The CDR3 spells CSVDFPEDTRYF. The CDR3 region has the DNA TGCAGCGTTGATTTCCCGGAGGATACGCGGTATTTT.

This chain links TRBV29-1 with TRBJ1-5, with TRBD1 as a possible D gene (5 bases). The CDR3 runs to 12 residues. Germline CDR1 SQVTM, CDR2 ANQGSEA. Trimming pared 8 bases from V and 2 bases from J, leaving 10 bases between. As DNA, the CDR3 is TGCAGCATACAGGTGGGCAATCAGCCCCAGCATTTT. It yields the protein CSIQVGNQPQHF.

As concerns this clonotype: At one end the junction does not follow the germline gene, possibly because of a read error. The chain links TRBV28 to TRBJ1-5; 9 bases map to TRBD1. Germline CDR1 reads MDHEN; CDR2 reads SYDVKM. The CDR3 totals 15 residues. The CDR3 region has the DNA TGTGCCAGTAGTTCTTCCGGGACAGGGTATCAGCCCCAGCATTTT. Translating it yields CASSSSGTGYQPQHF.

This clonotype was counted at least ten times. This CDR3 is CAWNAGTVSYEQYF. Written as DNA, the CDR3 is TGTGCCTGGAATGCCGGGACCGTATCCTACGAGCAGTACTTC. The chain links TRBV30 to TRBJ2-7; the D gene could be TRBD1 or TRBD2 (5 bases each). The V gene's germline CDR1 is GTSNPN and CDR2 SVGIG (reference sequence). This CDR3 region has 14 residues. V dropped 4 bases and J dropped 1 base, with 14 bases sitting between them.

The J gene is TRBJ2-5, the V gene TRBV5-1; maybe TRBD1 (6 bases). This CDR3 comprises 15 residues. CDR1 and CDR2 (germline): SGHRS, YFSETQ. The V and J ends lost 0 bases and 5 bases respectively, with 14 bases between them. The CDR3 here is CASSLAAGVRETQYF. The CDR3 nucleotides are TGCGCCAGCAGCTTGGCTGCAGGGGTGAGGGAGACCCAGTACTTC.

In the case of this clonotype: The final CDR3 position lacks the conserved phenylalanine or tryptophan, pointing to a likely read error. The CDR3, as DNA: TGTGCCAGCAGTGAATGGGGGAGGAAAAACACTCAGTACTTG. It yields the protein CASSEWGRKNTQYL. V gene TRBV6-1 combines with J gene TRBJ2-4; TRBD2 is a possible D gene (6 bases). Germline-derived CDR1 and CDR2 are MNHNS and SASEGT. The CDR3 runs 14 residues.

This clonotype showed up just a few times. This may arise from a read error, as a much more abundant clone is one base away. CDR3 nucleotides: TGTGCCGTCCATCGTTACTCTGGGGCCAAGGTCCTGACTTTC. Translation: CAVHRYSGAKVLTF. This chain links TRBV12-3 or TRBV12-4 with TRBJ2-6; a weak D match, TRBD1 (5 bases). The CDR3 length is 14 residues.

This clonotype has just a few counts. The CDR3, as DNA: TGCGCCAGCAGCTCGACAGGGGGGTCCTTAGAGCAGTACTTC. Amino acid sequence: CASSSTGGSLEQYF. The genes are TRBV5-1 and TRBJ2-7; 9 bases line up with TRBD1. The CDR3 length is 14 residues. The ends lost 3 bases at V and 7 bases at J; junction bases unmatched: 8. Germline V gene data show CDR1 as SGHRS and CDR2 as YFSETQ.

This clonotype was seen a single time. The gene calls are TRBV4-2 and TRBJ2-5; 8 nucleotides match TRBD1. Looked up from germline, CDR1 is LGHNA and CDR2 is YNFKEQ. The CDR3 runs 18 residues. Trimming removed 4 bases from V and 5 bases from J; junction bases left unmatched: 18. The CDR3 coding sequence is TGTGCCAGCAGCCCGAAGGGGACAGGAGCCGCTTCAGGGGAGACCCAGTACTTC. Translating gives CASSPKGTGAASGETQYF.

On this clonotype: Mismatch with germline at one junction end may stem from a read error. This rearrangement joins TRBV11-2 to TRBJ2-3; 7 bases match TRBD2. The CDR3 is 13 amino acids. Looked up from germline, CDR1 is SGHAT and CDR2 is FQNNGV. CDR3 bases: TGTGCTAGCAACCCAGACAGAGGGGAGGGGCAGTATTTT. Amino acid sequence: CASNPDRGEGQYF. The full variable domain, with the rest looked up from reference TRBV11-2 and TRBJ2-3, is EAGVAQSPRYKIIEKRQSVAFWCNPISGHATLYWYQQILGQGPKLLIQFQNNGVVDDSQLPKDRFSAERLKGVDSTLKIQPAKLEDSAVYLCASNPDRGEGQYFGPGTRLTVL.